This is a list of T cell receptor beta chains from one sample in a study of blood T cells in healthy people across ages. Each CDR3 protein gets one entry after TCRdb re-called the 5' RACE reads with MiXCR. The sample shows 1,300,000 or so distinct CDR3 sequences, around 59% of them seen only once. The sequenced sample was blood. The receptors originated from a man between 18 and 35 years old in good health. CDR3s include the opening cysteine and the closing phenylalanine or tryptophan. D genes are given only for firm matches. Clone size is shown for a subset of rows, as once, few, many or a class of expanded clone.

clone size: NA
D gene: TRBD2
J gene: TRBJ2-5
CDR3 length: 18
V gene: TRBV6-5
CDR3 DNA: TGTGCCAGCAGTTCCACCGGGACTAGCGGGGGAATCAAAGAGACCCAGTACTTC
CDR3 protein: CASSSTGTSGGIKETQYF

clone size: NA
D gene: TRBD2
J gene: TRBJ2-5
CDR3 length: 18
V gene: TRBV4-2
CDR3 DNA: TGTGCCAGCAGCCAAGACCCGGGACTAGCGGGAAGGCAAGAGACCCAGTACTTC
CDR3 protein: CASSQDPGLAGRQETQYF

clone size: once
D gene: NA
J gene: TRBJ2-5
CDR3 length: 15
V gene: TRBV3-1
CDR3 DNA: TGTGCCAGCAGCCAAGCTCCGCGACAGCAAGAGACCCAGTACTTC
CDR3 protein: CASSQAPRQQETQYF

clone size: NA
D gene: NA
J gene: TRBJ2-1
CDR3 length: 13
V gene: TRBV29-1
CDR3 DNA: TGCAGCGTCAGGCGGGACACCTACAATGAGCAGTTCTTC
CDR3 protein: CSVRRDTYNEQFF

clone size: NA
D gene: TRBD2
J gene: TRBJ2-5
CDR3 length: 15
V gene: TRBV20-1
CDR3 DNA: TGCAGTGCTAGACCGACTAGCGGGAGCGGAGAGACCCAGTACTTC
CDR3 protein: CSARPTSGSGETQYF

clone size: NA
D gene: TRBD2
J gene: TRBJ2-7
CDR3 length: 16
V gene: TRBV6-6
CDR3 DNA: TGTGCCAGCAGGGGGGATAGCGGGCTAATCTCCTACGAGCAGTACTTC
CDR3 protein: CASRGDSGLISYEQYF

clone size: NA
D gene: NA
J gene: TRBJ1-2
CDR3 length: 14
V gene: TRBV20-1
CDR3 DNA: TGCAGTGCTAGAGATACAACAGGTTCTTATGGCTACACCTTC
CDR3 protein: CSARDTTGSYGYTF

clone size: NA
D gene: TRBD2
J gene: TRBJ2-7
CDR3 length: 14
V gene: TRBV6-6
CDR3 DNA: TGTGCCAGCGGTAGCGGGGGAGCCTCCTACGAGCAGTACTTC
CDR3 protein: CASGSGGASYEQYF

clone size: few
D gene: NA
J gene: TRBJ2-7
CDR3 length: 15
V gene: TRBV7-2
CDR3 DNA: TGTGCCAGCAGCTTAGATGGGGGCAGCTCCTACGAGCAGTACTTC
CDR3 protein: CASSLDGGSSYEQYF

clone size: NA
D gene: NA
J gene: TRBJ1-6
CDR3 length: 11
V gene: TRBV10-2
CDR3 DNA: TGCGCCAGCCGCGAAGGCGGACCCCTCCACTTT
CDR3 protein: CASREGGPLHF

clone size: NA
D gene: NA
J gene: TRBJ1-6
CDR3 length: 14
V gene: TRBV3-1
CDR3 DNA: TGTGCCAGCAGCCAAGACGCGGGGGGAACGGCCCTCCACTTT
CDR3 protein: CASSQDAGGTALHF

clone size: NA
D gene: NA
J gene: TRBJ1-3
CDR3 length: 15
V gene: TRBV4-1
CDR3 DNA: TGCGCCAGCAGCCAAGATGGGATCGCAGGAAACACCATATATTTT
CDR3 protein: CASSQDGIAGNTIYF

clone size: NA
D gene: NA
J gene: TRBJ1-4
CDR3 length: 14
V gene: TRBV20-1
CDR3 DNA: TGCAGTGCTAGAGTGGCAGGGAGACGTGAAAAACTGTTTTTT
CDR3 protein: CSARVAGRREKLFF

clone size: NA
D gene: NA
J gene: TRBJ2-1
CDR3 length: 15
V gene: TRBV11-2
CDR3 DNA: TGTGCCAGCAGCTCCGCGACCTACTTGTCTGCTGAGCAGTTCTTC
CDR3 protein: CASSSATYLSAEQFF

clone size: NA
D gene: TRBD1
J gene: TRBJ1-2
CDR3 length: 16
V gene: TRBV5-1
CDR3 DNA: TGCGCCAGCAGCTTACCTCTAGGACAGGGGAACTATGGCTACACCTTC
CDR3 protein: CASSLPLGQGNYGYTF

clone size: NA
D gene: TRBD1
J gene: TRBJ2-3
CDR3 length: 15
V gene: TRBV4-1
CDR3 DNA: TGCGCCAGCAGCGGGAACAGGGGAGTAACAGATACGCAGTATTTT
CDR3 protein: CASSGNRGVTDTQYF

clone size: NA
D gene: NA
J gene: TRBJ2-4
CDR3 length: 12
V gene: TRBV6-5
CDR3 DNA: TGTGCCAGCAGTGGAGGCTGGACACCGCAGTACTTC
CDR3 protein: CASSGGWTPQYF

clone size: NA
D gene: TRBD1
J gene: TRBJ2-1
CDR3 length: 14
V gene: TRBV29-1
CDR3 DNA: TGCAGCGCTGACCCGGGACAGGTGTACAATGAGCAGTTCTTC
CDR3 protein: CSADPGQVYNEQFF

clone size: NA
D gene: NA
J gene: TRBJ1-2
CDR3 length: 10
V gene: TRBV20-1
CDR3 DNA: TGCAGTGCTAGAGATAATGGCTACACCTTC
CDR3 protein: CSARDNGYTF